This T cell receptor (beta chain) was sequenced for a study of Graves' ophthalmopathy and Graves' hyperthyroidism. CDR3 size: 15 residues. V lost 6 bases to trimming and J lost 7 bases; unmatched junction nucleotides: 11. Germline V gives CDR1 SEHNR, CDR2 FQNEAQ (reference sequence). In this sample, this clonotype turned up many times. RNA transcripts served as template for amplifying TCR beta CDR3 sequences. HTBI-primed first-round RT-PCR preceded second-round multiplex PCR. Each CDR3 protein is one row after TCRdb ran MiXCR on the multiplex PCR reads. Counted here are 1 million to 1.3 million distinct CDR3 sequences, roughly 35% occurring once; the ten biggest clones make up 11%.

This sequence originates from an adult man with Graves' hyperthyroidism. The chain couples TRBV7-9 to TRBJ2-2, with 7 bases that match TRBD2. Sequenced: peripheral blood or thyroid tissue (not recorded which). In DNA form, the CDR3 reads TGTGCCAGCAGTTGGACCCCGGGAGGTGGCGGGGAGCTGTTTTTT. Its translation is CASSWTPGGGGELFF.